This T cell receptor beta chain was identified during a study of cytomegalovirus exposure and HLA in healthy donors. Whole-study findings and limits: Solely CMV serostatus was available to characterize immune exposure. Associated with HLA alleles at 0.05 false discovery rate in a later analysis were over 15,000 TCR beta sequences. When analyzed later, a missense DCLRE1C variant was found to be linked to TCR beta V- and J-gene trimming.

Turning to this clone: Its antigen is undetermined.

PCR employed 60 Vbeta and 13 Jbeta primers. Clones were read by immunoSEQ multiplex PCR, and TCRdb kept only the in-frame ones, dropping some. The sample spans fewer than 150,000 clones; the ten largest clones claim approximately 1.9%. Trimming took 6 bases from V and 0 from J, leaving 15 bases between them. The germline V gene has CDR1 MNHEY and CDR2 SVGAGI. This CDR3 is 15 amino acids long. The receptor was derived from a woman aged 55 to 70 in good health and CMV-seronegative. The chain joins TRBV6-5 to TRBJ2-7, with a tentative D call TRBD2 (6 bases). Sequenced input: PBMCs. CDR3 sequence reads: CASSRAGRSSYEQYF. CDR3 nucleotide sequence: TGTGCCAGCAGCCGTGCGGGACGTAGCTCCTACGAGCAGTACTTC.